This T cell receptor (beta chain) derives from a study of technical replicates of blood from a few donors. Trimming took off 5 bases at V and 3 bases at J, with 13 bases between the two ends. The CDR3 sequence is 14 residues long. Germline V gene sequence: CDR1 LNHDA, CDR2 SQIVND (reference sequence). Profiled with immunoSEQ multiplex PCR; TCRdb holds only in-frame clones, not every one. Seen here are some 14,000 clones, less than 90% observed once, and the top ten hold 10% to 13%. The sample was PBMCs. This rearrangement joins TRBV19 to TRBJ1-2; possibly TRBD1 for D (6 bases). The source of this sequence is a human donor in good health. This chain's CDR3 is CASSLQGIYYGYTF. CDR3 nucleotides: TGTGCCAGTAGTTTACAGGGAATTTACTATGGCTACACCTTC.